This TCR beta chain emerged from a study of regulatory T cells in long-lasting Graves disease. The CDR3 is made up of 14 amino acids. The germline V gene has CDR1 MDHEN and CDR2 SYDVKM. V was clipped by 10 bases and J by 0 bases; unmatched bases: 6. Arm-PCR of CDR3 regions and iRepertoire HTBI primers were used to build TCR beta libraries. In TCRdb, the multiplex PCR reads were re-called with MiXCR into one record per CDR3 protein. Of some 400,000 distinct CDR3 sequences listed, about 15% are singletons. The time point: newly diagnosed GD, antithyroid drugs for less than 3 months. Construction of the TCR library relied on RNA isolated from PBMCs. The sample was also linked to a second study, of T cells in Graves' hyperthyroidism and ophthalmopathy. That publication notes: HTBI primers drove first-round RT-PCR of the TCR CDR3. With a median lead of 6.5 months before onset, the model predicted ophthalmopathy.

The chain couples TRBV28 to TRBJ1-5; 7 bases are shared with TRBD1. Sequencing used peripheral blood mononuclear cells (PBMCs), obtained at new diagnosis, from a patient treated with antithyroid drugs. The receptor was derived from a woman aged 30 to 39 with Graves disease. The CDR3 nucleotides read TGTGCCAACTCGGGACAGCTTAGCAATCAGCCCCAGCATTTT. Amino acid sequence: CANSGQLSNQPQHF.